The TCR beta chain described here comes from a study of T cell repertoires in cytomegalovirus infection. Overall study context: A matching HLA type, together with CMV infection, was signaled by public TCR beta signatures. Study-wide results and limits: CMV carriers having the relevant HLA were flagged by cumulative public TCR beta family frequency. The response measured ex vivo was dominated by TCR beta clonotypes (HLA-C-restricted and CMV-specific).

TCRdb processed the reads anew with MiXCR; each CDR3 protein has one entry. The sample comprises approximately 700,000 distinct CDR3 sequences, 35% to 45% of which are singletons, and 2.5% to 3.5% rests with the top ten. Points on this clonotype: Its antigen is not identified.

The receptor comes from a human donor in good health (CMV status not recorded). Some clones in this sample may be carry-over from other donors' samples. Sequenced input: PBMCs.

The CDR3, as DNA: TGCGCCAGCAGTGATTCACAGGGAGTATCCTACGAGCAGTACTTC. Its protein is CASSDSQGVSYEQYF. This sequence joins TRBV10-2 and TRBJ2-7, with a weak D call TRBD1 (6 bases). Germline-derived CDR1 and CDR2 are WSHSY and SAAADI. V lost 3 bases and J lost 1, with 13 bases in between. The CDR3 has 15 residues.